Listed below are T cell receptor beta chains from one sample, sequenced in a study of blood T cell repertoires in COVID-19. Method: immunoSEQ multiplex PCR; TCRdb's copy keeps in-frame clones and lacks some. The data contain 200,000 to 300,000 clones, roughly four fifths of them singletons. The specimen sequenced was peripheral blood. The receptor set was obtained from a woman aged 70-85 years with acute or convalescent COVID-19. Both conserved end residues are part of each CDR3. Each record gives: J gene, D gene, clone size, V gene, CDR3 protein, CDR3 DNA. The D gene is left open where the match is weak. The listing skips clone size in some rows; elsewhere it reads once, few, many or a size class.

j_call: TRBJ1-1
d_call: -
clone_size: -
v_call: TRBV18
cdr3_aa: CASSPTVTNTEAFF
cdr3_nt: TGTGCCAGCTCACCAACGGTTACGAACACTGAAGCTTTCTTT

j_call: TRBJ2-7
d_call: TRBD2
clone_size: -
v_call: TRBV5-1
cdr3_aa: CASSPGLAATYEQYF
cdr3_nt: TGCGCCAGCAGTCCGGGACTAGCGGCAACCTACGAGCAGTACTTC

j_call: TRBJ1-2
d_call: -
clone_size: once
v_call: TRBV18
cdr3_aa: CASSQDSASGYTF
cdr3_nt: TGTGCCAGCTCCCAGGACAGTGCCTCAGGCTACACCTTC

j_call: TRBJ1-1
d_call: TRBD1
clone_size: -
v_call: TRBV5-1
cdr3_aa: CASSARQGSTNTEAFF
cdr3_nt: TGCGCCAGCAGCGCCCGACAGGGGTCAACGAACACTGAAGCTTTCTTT

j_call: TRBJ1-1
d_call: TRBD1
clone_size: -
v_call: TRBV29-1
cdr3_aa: CSVVGTVREAFF
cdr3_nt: TGCAGCGTTGTCGGGACAGTGCGTGAAGCTTTCTTT

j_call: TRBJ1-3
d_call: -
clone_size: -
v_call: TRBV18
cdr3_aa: CASSPRSGLDGNTIYF
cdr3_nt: TGTGCCAGCTCACCACGGTCCGGACTAGACGGAAACACCATATATTTT

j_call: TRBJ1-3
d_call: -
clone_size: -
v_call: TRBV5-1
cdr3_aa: CASSAATGSGNTIYF
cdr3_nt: TGCGCCAGCAGCGCGGCGACTGGCTCTGGAAACACCATATATTTT

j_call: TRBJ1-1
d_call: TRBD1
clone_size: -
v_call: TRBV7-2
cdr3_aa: CASSSGTGDPTEAFF
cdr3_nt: TGTGCCAGCAGCTCCGGGACAGGGGATCCCACTGAAGCTTTCTTT

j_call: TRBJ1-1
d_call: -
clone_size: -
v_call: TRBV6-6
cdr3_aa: CASSYYGGTEAFF
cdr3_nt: TGTGCCAGCAGTTACTACGGGGGCACTGAAGCTTTCTTT

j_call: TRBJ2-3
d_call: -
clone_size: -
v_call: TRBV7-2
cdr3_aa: CASSQATRRGVTDTQYF
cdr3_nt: TGTGCCAGCAGCCAAGCAACCAGGCGGGGTGTGACAGATACGCAGTATTTT

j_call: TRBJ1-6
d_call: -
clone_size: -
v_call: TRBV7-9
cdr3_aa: CASSLQDSRSPLHF
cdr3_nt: TGTGCCAGCAGCTTACAGGACAGTCGTTCACCCCTCCACTTT

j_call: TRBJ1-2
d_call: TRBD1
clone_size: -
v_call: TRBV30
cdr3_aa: CACQGALDYGYTF
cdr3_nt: TGTGCCTGTCAGGGGGCTTTGGACTATGGCTACACCTTC

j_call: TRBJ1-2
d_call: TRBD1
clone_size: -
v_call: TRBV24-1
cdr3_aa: CATSEWDSGQKGYGYTF
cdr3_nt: TGTGCCACCAGCGAATGGGACAGCGGCCAAAAGGGATATGGCTACACCTTC

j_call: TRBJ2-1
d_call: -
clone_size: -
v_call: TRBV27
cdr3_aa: CVSAMGGYNEQFF
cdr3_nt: TGTGTTTCCGCCATGGGGGGTTACAATGAGCAGTTCTTC

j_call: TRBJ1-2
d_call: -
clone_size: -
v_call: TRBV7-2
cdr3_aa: CASSFRTENYGYTF
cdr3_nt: TGTGCCAGCAGCTTTCGGACAGAAAACTATGGCTACACCTTC

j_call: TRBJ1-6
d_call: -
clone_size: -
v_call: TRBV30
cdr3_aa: CAWSRDTNSPLHF
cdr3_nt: TGTGCCTGGAGTAGGGACACAAATTCACCCCTCCACTTT

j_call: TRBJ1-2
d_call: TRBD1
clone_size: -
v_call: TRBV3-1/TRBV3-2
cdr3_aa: CASSTGTGAYGYTF
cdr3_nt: TGTGCCAGCAGCACCGGGACAGGGGCCTATGGCTACACCTTC

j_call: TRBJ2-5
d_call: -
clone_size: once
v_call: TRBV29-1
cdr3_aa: CSVEGGVETQYF
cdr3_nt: TGCAGCGTTGAAGGCGGGGTGGAGACCCAGTACTTC

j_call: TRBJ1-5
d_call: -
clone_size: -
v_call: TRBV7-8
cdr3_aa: CASTRTGDRQPQHF
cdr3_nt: TGTGCCAGCACCAGAACGGGGGACCGTCAGCCCCAGCATTTT

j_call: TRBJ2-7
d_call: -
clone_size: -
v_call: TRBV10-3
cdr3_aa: CAARDTYEQYF
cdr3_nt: TGTGCCGCCCGGGACACCTACGAGCAGTACTTC

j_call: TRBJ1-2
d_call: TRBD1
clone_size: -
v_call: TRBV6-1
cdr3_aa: CASSVHSTGGASPNYGYTF
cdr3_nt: TGTGCCAGCAGTGTCCACTCCACAGGGGGCGCGTCTCCTAACTATGGCTACACCTTC

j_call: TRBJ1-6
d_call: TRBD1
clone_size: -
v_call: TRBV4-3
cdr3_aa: CASSQEGDSSYNSPLHF
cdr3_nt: TGCGCCAGCAGCCAAGAGGGGGACAGCTCTTATAATTCACCCCTCCACTTT

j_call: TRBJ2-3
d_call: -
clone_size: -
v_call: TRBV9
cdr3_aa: CASSPTLEGGDTQYF
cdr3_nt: TGTGCCAGCAGCCCCACCCTAGAGGGTGGAGATACGCAGTATTTT

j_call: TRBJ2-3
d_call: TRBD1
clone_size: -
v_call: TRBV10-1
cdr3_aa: CASSVDRGSTDTQYF
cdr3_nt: TGCGCCAGCAGTGTGGACAGGGGGAGCACAGATACGCAGTATTTT

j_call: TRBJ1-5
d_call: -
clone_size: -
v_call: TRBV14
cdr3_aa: CASSQWGGQPQHF
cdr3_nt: TGTGCCAGCAGCCAATGGGGGGGCCAGCCCCAGCATTTT

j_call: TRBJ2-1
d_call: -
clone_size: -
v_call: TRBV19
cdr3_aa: CASSPSGGGSYNEQFF
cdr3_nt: TGTGCCAGTAGTCCGTCGGGCGGAGGTTCCTACAATGAGCAGTTCTTC

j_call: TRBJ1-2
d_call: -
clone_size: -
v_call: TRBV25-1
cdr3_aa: CASREYRVLNYGYTF
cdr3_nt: TGTGCCAGCAGAGAGTACAGGGTTCTAAACTATGGCTACACCTTC

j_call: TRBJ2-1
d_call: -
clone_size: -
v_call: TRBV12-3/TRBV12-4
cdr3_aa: CASSLAQGEEQFF
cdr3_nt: TGTGCCAGCAGTTTAGCGCAAGGGGAAGAGCAGTTCTTC

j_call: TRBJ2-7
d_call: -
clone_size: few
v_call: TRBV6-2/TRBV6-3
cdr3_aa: CASSYSVSSYEQYF
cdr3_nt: TGTGCCAGCAGTTACAGTGTGAGCTCCTACGAGCAGTACTTC

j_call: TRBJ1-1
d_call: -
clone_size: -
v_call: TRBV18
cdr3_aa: CASSYGQTTYTEAFF
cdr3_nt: TGTGCCAGCTCTTACGGACAGACAACCTACACTGAAGCTTTCTTT

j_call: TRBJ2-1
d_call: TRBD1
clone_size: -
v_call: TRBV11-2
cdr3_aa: CASSLQTGRFYNEQFF
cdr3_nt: TGTGCCAGCAGCCTACAGACAGGGAGATTCTACAATGAGCAGTTCTTC

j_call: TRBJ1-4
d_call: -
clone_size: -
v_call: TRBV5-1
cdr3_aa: CASSLARGEKLFF
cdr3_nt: TGCGCCAGCAGCTTGGCTAGGGGGGAAAAACTGTTTTTT

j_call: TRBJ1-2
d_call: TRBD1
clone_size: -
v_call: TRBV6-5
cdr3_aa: CASRDRDRTRSGYTF
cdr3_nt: TGTGCCAGCAGGGACCGGGACAGGACCAGATCTGGCTACACCTTC

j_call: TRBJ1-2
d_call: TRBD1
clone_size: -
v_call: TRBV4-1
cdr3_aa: CASSQAPRPGGEGYTF
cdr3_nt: TGCGCCAGCAGCCAAGCCCCCCGGCCAGGGGGTGAGGGCTACACCTTC

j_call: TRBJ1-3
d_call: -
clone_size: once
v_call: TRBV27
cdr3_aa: CASSEGHQNSGNTIYF
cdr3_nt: TGTGCCAGCAGTGAGGGACACCAAAACTCTGGAAACACCATATATTTT

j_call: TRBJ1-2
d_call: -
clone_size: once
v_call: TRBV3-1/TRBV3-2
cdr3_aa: CASGAGAYGYTF
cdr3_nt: TGTGCCAGCGGGGCAGGGGCCTATGGCTACACCTTC

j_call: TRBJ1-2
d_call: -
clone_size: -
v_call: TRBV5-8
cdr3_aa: CASSVQAGDGYTF
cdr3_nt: TGTGCCAGCAGCGTACAGGCTGGGGATGGCTACACCTTC

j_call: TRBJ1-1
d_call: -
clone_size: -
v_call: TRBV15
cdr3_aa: CATSRDRGARTEAFF
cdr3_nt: TGTGCCACCAGCAGAGATCGGGGGGCACGGACTGAAGCTTTCTTT

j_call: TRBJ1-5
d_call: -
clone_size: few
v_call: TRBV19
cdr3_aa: CASSIGPRGNNQPQHF
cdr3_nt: TGTGCCAGTAGTATTGGTCCCAGGGGAAACAATCAGCCCCAGCATTTT

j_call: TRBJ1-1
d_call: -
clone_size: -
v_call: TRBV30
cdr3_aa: CAWSVTSEAFF
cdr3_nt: TGTGCCTGGAGTGTTACGTCTGAAGCCTTCTTT

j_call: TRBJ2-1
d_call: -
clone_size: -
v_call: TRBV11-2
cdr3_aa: CASSPELGQYNEQFF
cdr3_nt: TGTGCCAGCAGCCCAGAGCTGGGGCAGTACAATGAGCAGTTCTTC

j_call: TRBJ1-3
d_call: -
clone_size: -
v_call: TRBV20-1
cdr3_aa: CSASEGTAYSGNTIYF
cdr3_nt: TGCAGTGCTAGTGAGGGGACTGCATACTCTGGAAACACCATATATTTT

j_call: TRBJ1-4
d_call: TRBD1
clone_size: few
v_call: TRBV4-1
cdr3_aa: CASSQGIQGMGTNEKLFF
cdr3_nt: TGCGCCAGCAGCCAAGGGATACAGGGGATGGGGACTAATGAAAAACTGTTTTTT

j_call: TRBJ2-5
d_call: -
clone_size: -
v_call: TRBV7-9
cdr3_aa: CASSSRGVEETQYF
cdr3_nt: TGTGCCAGCAGCTCCCGCGGAGTAGAAGAGACCCAGTACTTC

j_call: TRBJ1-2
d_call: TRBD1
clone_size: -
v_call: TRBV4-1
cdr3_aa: CASSLTGVANYGYTF
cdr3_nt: TGCGCCAGCAGCCTTACAGGGGTCGCTAACTATGGCTACACCTTC

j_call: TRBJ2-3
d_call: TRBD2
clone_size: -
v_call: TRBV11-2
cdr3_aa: CASSLRLAGSTDTQYF
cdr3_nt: TGTGCCAGCAGCTTGCGATTAGCGGGGAGCACAGATACGCAGTATTTT

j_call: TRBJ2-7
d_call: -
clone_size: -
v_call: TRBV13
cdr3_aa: CASSLDPAGALYEQYF
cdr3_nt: TGTGCCAGCAGCTTGGACCCGGCGGGGGCCCTCTACGAGCAGTACTTC

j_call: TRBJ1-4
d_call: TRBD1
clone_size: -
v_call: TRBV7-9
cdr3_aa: CASSADRALREKLFF
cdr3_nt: TGTGCCAGCAGCGCAGACAGGGCCTTGAGGGAAAAACTGTTTTTT

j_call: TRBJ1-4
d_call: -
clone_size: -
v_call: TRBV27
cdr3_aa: CAAGPPVREKLFF
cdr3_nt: TGCGCCGCGGGGCCCCCAGTTCGGGAAAAACTGTTTTTT

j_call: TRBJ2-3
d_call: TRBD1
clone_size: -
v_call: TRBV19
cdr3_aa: CASALPGQGSTDTQYF
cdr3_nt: TGTGCCAGTGCGCTCCCGGGACAGGGGAGCACAGATACGCAGTATTTT

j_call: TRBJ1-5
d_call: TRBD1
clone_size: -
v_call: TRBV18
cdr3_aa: CASSATGGQPQHF
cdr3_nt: TGTGCCAGCTCAGCGACAGGGGGCCAGCCCCAGCATTTT

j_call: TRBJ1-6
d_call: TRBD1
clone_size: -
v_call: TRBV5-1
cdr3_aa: CASSLTGTGSSYNSPLHF
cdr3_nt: TGCGCCAGCAGCCTCACCGGGACAGGGAGCTCCTATAATTCACCCCTCCACTTT